Presented here are 15 T cell receptor beta chains from one specimen sequenced in a study of blood T cell repertoires in COVID-19. Assay: immunoSEQ multiplex PCR; the TCRdb copy retains only in-frame clones and omits some. Found here are about 210,000 clones, 82% of them singletons; the top ten hold approximately 12%. Sequencing was carried out using peripheral blood. These receptors were collected from a woman aged 40-49 years with acute or convalescent COVID-19.

V and J are TRBV9 and TRBJ2-3, with 10 bases identical to TRBD2. Per the germline V gene, CDR1 is SGDLS and CDR2 is YYNGEE. This CDR3 is built from 15 residues. J lost 4 bases, V lost 4 bases, and 6 bases had no gene match. CDR3 region: CASSPRLAGADTQYF. The CDR3 DNA sequence: TGTGCCAGCAGCCCCAGACTAGCGGGCGCAGATACGCAGTATTTT.

The chain joins TRBV9 to TRBJ2-1; 13 bases are shared with TRBD2. V lost 0 bases, J lost 5 bases, and 8 bases stayed unmatched. CDR3 size: 18 residues. Germline assignment: CDR1 SGDLS and CDR2 YYNGEE. The CDR3 coding sequence is TGTGCCAGCAGCGTAGGACTAGCGGGGGGTCGGCCTGACAATGAGCAGTTCTTC. It translates to CASSVGLAGGRPDNEQFF.

The chain joins TRBV2 to TRBJ1-1; D not certain. CDR3 length: 11 amino acids. V was shortened by 6 bases and J by 7 bases, with 9 bases between the two germline ends. Per the germline V gene, CDR1 is SNHLY and CDR2 is FYNNEI. The CDR3 coding sequence is TGTGCCAGCAGCACTCTCCTTGAAGCTTTCTTT. This codes for CASSTLLEAFF.

In its sample, this clone was seen once. V and J are TRBV14 and TRBJ2-1; TRBD1 agrees at 7 bases. This CDR3 is 15 amino acids long. Trimming removed 3 bases from V and 4 bases from J; junction bases left unmatched: 6. Germline V CDR1 and CDR2: SGHDN, FVKESK. CDR3 sequence: CASSHWDSQYNEQFF. CDR3 coding DNA: TGTGCCAGCAGCCATTGGGACAGCCAATACAATGAGCAGTTCTTC.

This chain connects TRBV12-3 or TRBV12-4 to TRBJ2-7, with 10 positions matching TRBD2. The CDR3 length is 13 residues. V was pared by 3 bases and J by 5 bases, with 1 base of the junction left unmatched. The CDR3 reads CASSFLAGDEQYF. The DNA for the CDR3 is TGTGCCAGCAGTTTCCTAGCGGGAGACGAGCAGTACTTC.

The chain is built from TRBV29-1 and TRBJ2-3; 8 positions agree with TRBD2. The CDR3 spans 16 residues. J lost 2 bases, V lost 1 base, and 8 bases had no gene match. The germline CDR1 and CDR2 sequences are SQVTM and ANQGSEA. CDR3 amino acids: CSVEALRAGDTDTQYF. Written as DNA, the CDR3 is TGCAGCGTTGAAGCCCTGAGAGCGGGGGACACAGATACGCAGTATTTT.

This clone was picked up a small number of times. Additional DNA sequences in this sample encode the identical CDR3. The V and J genes are TRBV5-1 and TRBJ2-7; no clear D. The V and J ends lost 2 bases and 3 bases respectively, with 6 bases between them. Germline assignment: CDR1 SGHRS and CDR2 YFSETQ. This CDR3 has 12 amino acids. DNA for the CDR3: TGCGCCAGCAGCTTTAATAGCTACGAGCAGTACTTC. Its translation is CASSFNSYEQYF.

V gene TRBV19 combines with J gene TRBJ2-2; 7 nucleotides agree with TRBD1. Germline CDR1 and CDR2: LNHDA and SQIVND (reference sequence). The V gene end was trimmed by 7 bases and the J gene end by 7 bases; junction bases not matched to a gene: 12. CDR3 size: 15 residues. CDR3 DNA: TGTGCCAGTATATCCGGGCAGGGGGTTGGCGGGGAGCTGTTTTTT. Residues: CASISGQGVGGELFF.

The chain uses TRBV24-1 and TRBJ2-2; 8 nucleotides align to TRBD1. This CDR3 region has 16 residues. Germline lookup yields CDR1 KGHDR and CDR2 SFDVKD. Unmatched junction bases numbered 10, after V lost 11 bases and J lost 0 bases. The CDR3 nucleotides read TGTGCCATATCCTCCAGGGGGCCCTCGAACACCGGGGAGCTGTTTTTT. It specifies CAISSRGPSNTGELFF.

V and J are TRBV15 and TRBJ2-1; D gene unclear. V lost 0 bases, J lost 6 bases, and 9 bases lay in between. CDR1 and CDR2 from the germline V gene are LNHNV and YYDKDF (reference sequence). The length of the CDR3 is 14 residues. The CDR3 DNA reads TGTGCCACCAGCAGAGATAGGCTAGTCAATGAGCAGTTCTTC. Translating gives CATSRDRLVNEQFF.

A few counts support this clone. This sequence joins TRBV5-4 and TRBJ1-2, with D possibly TRBD1 on 5 matching bases. V was pared by 0 bases and J by 4 bases, with 16 bases between. Germline V gene lookup returns CDR1 SGHNT and CDR2 YYREEE (reference sequence). There are 16 residues in the CDR3. The CDR3 is CASSLDLEGRGYGYTF. CDR3 in DNA: TGTGCCAGCAGCTTGGACCTGGAGGGGCGCGGCTATGGCTACACCTTC.

V and J are TRBV29-1 and TRBJ2-1, with TRBD2 identical over 9 bases. From germline, CDR1 is SQVTM and CDR2 ANQGSEA. V was clipped by 3 bases and J by 0 bases; unmatched bases: 3. This CDR3 has 15 residues. The CDR3 DNA follows: TGCAGCGTTGAGGGTAGCGGGAGCTCCTACAATGAGCAGTTCTTC. This encodes CSVEGSGSSYNEQFF.

V gene TRBV7-9 combines with J gene TRBJ1-2, with D tentatively TRBD1 (6 bases). CDR3 length: 13 residues. The germline V and J ends were trimmed by 4 bases and 8 bases, with 14 bases remaining between them. Germline V gives CDR1 SEHNR, CDR2 FQNEAQ (reference sequence). CDR3 residues: CASSSRGAGGYTF. The DNA for the CDR3 is TGTGCCAGCAGCTCCCGGGGGGCGGGCGGCTACACCTTC.

The chain couples TRBV6-6 to TRBJ1-2; TRBD1 agrees at 7 bases. This CDR3 is 15 amino acids long. With 0 bases clipped from V and 8 bases from J, the junction kept 9 bases outside the gene matches. Per the germline V gene, CDR1 is MNHNY and CDR2 is SVGAGI (reference sequence). CDR3 loop: CASSYSKEGANGYTF. The CDR3 DNA is TGTGCCAGCAGTTACTCGAAAGAGGGGGCAAACGGCTACACCTTC.

This clone showed up just a few times. The rearrangement joins TRBV5-1 to TRBJ1-2, with D perhaps matching TRBD1 (5 bases). The germline V gene encodes CDR1 SGHRS and CDR2 YFSETQ. V was trimmed by 3 bases and J by 6 bases, leaving 15 bases between them. The CDR3 loop spans 14 amino acids. The CDR3 here is CASSSRNRLDGYTF. The CDR3, as DNA: TGCGCCAGCAGCTCGAGGAACAGGTTAGATGGCTACACCTTC.